This T cell receptor (beta chain) was sequenced in a study of blood T cells in healthy people across ages. Notes on this clonotype: Its antigen remains unknown.

Study conclusions and caveats: Naive T cell percentage strongly correlated with TCR beta diversity. Significant beta diversity loss was already apparent by age 40, declining roughly linearly.

A sample-barcoded 5' primer and a J-beta primer mix were used in a second PCR of roughly 7 to 12 cycles. Unique molecular identifiers of 12 random nucleotides labeled each cDNA. MiXCR was run by TCRdb on the 5' RACE reads, yielding one entry per CDR3 protein. The sample shows 600,000 to 1,000,000 distinct CDR3 sequences, 55% to 70% of them seen only once. This CDR3 spans 14 amino acids. Trimming cost V 6 bases and J 8 bases, with 17 bases left between them. Germline lookup yields CDR1 ENHRY and CDR2 SYGVKD. Sequencing used blood. This TCR was sampled from a man younger than 45 in good health. The chain links TRBV10-3 to TRBJ2-1, with D possibly TRBD2 on 6 matching bases. This chain's CDR3 is CAISPSDLGHEQFF. The CDR3 DNA is TGTGCCATCAGCCCTAGCGATCTGGGTCATGAGCAGTTCTTC.